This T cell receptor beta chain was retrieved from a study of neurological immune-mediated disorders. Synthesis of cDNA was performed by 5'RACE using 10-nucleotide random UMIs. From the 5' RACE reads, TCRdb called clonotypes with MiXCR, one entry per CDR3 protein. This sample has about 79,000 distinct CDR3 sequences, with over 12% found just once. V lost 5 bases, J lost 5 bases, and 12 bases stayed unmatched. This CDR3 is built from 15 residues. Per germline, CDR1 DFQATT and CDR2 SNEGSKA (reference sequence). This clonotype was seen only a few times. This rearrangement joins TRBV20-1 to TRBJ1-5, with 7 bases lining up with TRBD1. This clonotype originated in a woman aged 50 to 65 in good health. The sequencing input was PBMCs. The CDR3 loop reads CSARRDSGGDQPQHF. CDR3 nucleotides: TGCAGTGCTCGAAGGGACAGCGGTGGGGATCAGCCCCAGCATTTT.